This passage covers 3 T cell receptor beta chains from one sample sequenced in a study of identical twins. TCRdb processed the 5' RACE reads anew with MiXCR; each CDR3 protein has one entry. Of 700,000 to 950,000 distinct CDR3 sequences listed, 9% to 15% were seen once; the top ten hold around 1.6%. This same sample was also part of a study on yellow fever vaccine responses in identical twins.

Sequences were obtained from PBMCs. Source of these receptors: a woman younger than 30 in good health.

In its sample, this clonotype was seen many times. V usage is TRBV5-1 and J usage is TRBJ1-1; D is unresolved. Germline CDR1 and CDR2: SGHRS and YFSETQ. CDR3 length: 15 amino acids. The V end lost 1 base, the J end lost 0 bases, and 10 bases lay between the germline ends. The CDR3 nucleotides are TGCGCCAGCAGCTTGTTACCAGGCTTGAACACTGAAGCTTTCTTT. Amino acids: CASSLLPGLNTEAFF.

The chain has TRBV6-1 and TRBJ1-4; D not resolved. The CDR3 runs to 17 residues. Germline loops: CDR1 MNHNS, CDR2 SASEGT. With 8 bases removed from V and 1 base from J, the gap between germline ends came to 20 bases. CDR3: CASGVVSGFGTNEKLFF. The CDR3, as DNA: TGTGCCAGCGGGGTCGTGTCGGGGTTTGGAACTAATGAAAAACTGTTTTTT.

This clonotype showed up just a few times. Here the CDR3 DNA reads TGCAGTGCTAAGCTGACAGGGCCTTGGTCACCCCTCCACTTT. It codes for CSAKLTGPWSPLHF. The rearrangement joins TRBV20-1 to TRBJ1-6, with 7 bases matching TRBD1. CDR1 is DFQATT, CDR2 SNEGSKA, per germline (reference sequence). The ends lost 4 bases at V and 10 bases at J; junction bases unmatched: 10. This CDR3 region has 14 residues.